This paragraph reports one TCR beta chain. Germline CDR1 reads SQVTM; CDR2 reads ANQGSEA. The CDR3 extends over 12 amino acids. Trimming took 4 bases from V and 7 from J, leaving 13 bases between them. It was during active infection that Seattle patients were enrolled and then longitudinally followed. Profiled with immunoSEQ multiplex PCR; TCRdb holds only in-frame clones, not every one. The profile shows 75,000 to 95,000 clones, under 80% of them singletons. This entry belongs to a study of blood T cell repertoires in COVID-19. The chain combines TRBV29-1 with TRBJ1-2; D is possibly TRBD1 (6 bases). Input material: peripheral blood. The receptor was isolated from a man aged 70 or older with COVID-19, enrolled during active disease. The CDR3, as DNA: TGCAGCGTTGTTAGAACAGGGCTTGGCTACACCTTC. This translates into CSVVRTGLGYTF.